Below, 32 T cell receptor beta chains from the same sample are listed, as sequenced in a study of cytomegalovirus exposure and HLA in healthy donors. Researchers ran the PCR with 60 Vbeta and 13 Jbeta primers. Clones were sequenced by immunoSEQ multiplex PCR, and TCRdb holds only the in-frame ones, with some missing. The sample shows around 110,000 clones, roughly 76% of them seen only once. The sample was PBMCs. These receptors all stem from a man aged 25-45 years in good health and CMV-seronegative.

DNA for the CDR3: TGCGCCAGCAGTCCCCCGGGGACTAGCGGGTCTTCCACAGATACGCAGTATTTT. Protein: CASSPPGTSGSSTDTQYF. This chain uses TRBV10-2 with TRBJ2-3; 12 nucleotides line up with TRBD2. This CDR3 is built from 18 residues. Germline CDR1 and CDR2: WSHSY and SAAADI. The ends lost 5 bases at V and 2 bases at J; junction bases unmatched: 11.

Note on this clone: At one end the junction does not follow the germline gene, possibly because of a read error. This chain joins TRBV6-4 and TRBJ2-2, with 10 bases identical to TRBD2. CDR1 is MRHNA and CDR2 is SNTAGT in the germline V gene. CDR3 length equals 15 residues. Here the CDR3 reads CASSPSGGETEELFF. As DNA, the CDR3 is TGTGCCAGCAGTCCGAGCGGGGGGGAAACCGAGGAGCTGTTTTTT.

The rearrangement links TRBV15 to TRBJ2-5, with 11 bases identical to TRBD2. CDR1 and CDR2 from the germline V gene are LNHNV and YYDKDF (reference sequence). The CDR3 runs to 16 residues. The V gene end was trimmed by 0 bases and the J gene end by 5 bases; junction bases not matched to a gene: 5. The chain's CDR3 is CATSRDSGGAVETQYF. Written as DNA, the CDR3 is TGTGCCACCAGCAGAGATAGCGGGGGGGCCGTTGAGACCCAGTACTTC.

J is TRBJ2-3 and V is TRBV9; TRBD2 might be the D (6 bases). V was clipped by 4 bases and J by 5 bases, with 14 bases between them. The CDR3 length is 14 residues. Germline CDR1 SGDLS, CDR2 YYNGEE. CDR3 in amino acids: CASSPQRAGDTQYF. In nucleotides, the CDR3 is TGTGCCAGCAGCCCCCAGCGGGCGGGAGATACGCAGTATTTT.

In its sample, this clone was seen a few times. Different DNA sequences within this sample yield the same CDR3. The chain uses TRBV5-1 and TRBJ2-3, with 9 nucleotides matching TRBD1. Per the germline V gene, CDR1 is SGHRS and CDR2 is YFSETQ. The CDR3 covers 15 residues. V dropped 0 bases and J dropped 1; count of bases not matched to a gene: 0. The chain's CDR3 is CASSLGDRGTDTQYF. Here the CDR3 DNA reads TGCGCCAGCAGCTTGGGGGACAGGGGCACAGATACGCAGTATTTT. Combining the CDR3 with reference TRBV5-1 and TRBJ2-3 gives the whole variable domain KAGVTQTPRYLIKTRGQQVTLSCSPISGHRSVSWYQQTPGQGLQFLFEYFSETQRNKGNFPGRFSGRQFSNSRSEMNVSTLELGDSALYLCASSLGDRGTDTQYFGPGTRLTVL.

V gene TRBV29-1 combines with J gene TRBJ2-7; D perhaps matches TRBD1 (5 bases). With 3 bases removed from V and 1 base from J, the gap between germline ends came to 13 bases. The germline CDR1 and CDR2 sequences are SQVTM and ANQGSEA. The CDR3 runs 14 residues. The CDR3 sequence: CSVDRVQGSYEQYF. CDR3 nucleotide sequence: TGCAGCGTTGATCGTGTTCAGGGTTCCTACGAGCAGTACTTC.

The V and J genes are TRBV10-1 and TRBJ1-1; D remains unclear. This CDR3 comprises 15 residues. Germline V CDR1 and CDR2: WNHNN, SYGVQD (reference sequence). Trimming stripped 0 bases from V and 0 bases from J, with 8 bases between. In DNA, the CDR3 is TGCGCCAGCAGTGAGTCTTTGAGCATGAACACTGAAGCTTTCTTT. It codes for CASSESLSMNTEAFF.

The chain carries TRBV28 and TRBJ1-4; D possibly corresponds to TRBD1 (6 bases). The CDR3 loop spans 15 amino acids. Trimming removed 6 bases at V and 8 bases at J, with 19 bases between. Germline lookup yields CDR1 MDHEN and CDR2 SYDVKM. This chain's CDR3 is CASSEGGGGLEKLFF. CDR3 nucleotide sequence: TGTGCCAGCAGCGAGGGGGGGGGCGGTTTGGAAAAACTGTTTTTT. Full variable domain (rest looked up from reference TRBV28 and TRBJ1-4): DVKVTQSSRYLVKRTGEKVFLECVQDMDHENMFWYRQDPGLGLRLIYFSYDVKMKEKGDIPEGYSVSREKKERFSLILESASTNQTSMYLCASSEGGGGLEKLFFGSGTQLSVL.

The V and J genes are TRBV19 and TRBJ2-1, with 11 bases lining up with TRBD2. The V gene's germline CDR1 is LNHDA and CDR2 SQIVND (reference sequence). J gave up 9 bases and V 8 bases, and 6 bases lay outside the gene matches. The CDR3 consists of 13 residues. CDR3 loop: CASVSGGAGEQFF. Written as DNA, the CDR3 is TGTGCCAGTGTTAGCGGGGGGGCGGGTGAGCAGTTCTTC.

V and J are TRBV4-3 and TRBJ1-1, with TRBD1 identical over 7 bases. CDR1 is LGHNA and CDR2 is YSLEER in the germline V gene. The CDR3 extends over 15 amino acids. V gave up 3 bases and J gave up 1 base; unmatched junction bases: 5. The CDR3 reads CASSHRDRSNTEAFF. For the CDR3, the DNA is TGCGCCAGCAGCCACCGGGACAGATCGAACACTGAAGCTTTCTTT.

CDR3 protein: CASSLRTGEGTTNEKLFF. The CDR3 nucleotides read TGTGCCAGCAGCTTACGGACAGGGGAGGGAACAACTAATGAAAAACTGTTTTTT. The genes are TRBV11-2 and TRBJ1-4; TRBD1 agrees at 9 bases. This CDR3 contains 18 residues. V shed 2 bases, J shed 0 bases, and the junction held 7 bases outside the gene matches. CDR1 SGHAT and CDR2 FQNNGV come from the germline V gene.

Remarks on this clone: Compared with germline, one end of the junction differs, possibly owing to a read error. The rearrangement links TRBV7-6 to TRBJ1-2, with TRBD1 identical over 9 bases. The V gene's germline CDR1 is SGHVS and CDR2 FNYEAQ. The CDR3 has 15 residues. This chain's CDR3 is CASSFASTGGSGHTF. CDR3 DNA: TGTGCCAGCAGCTTTGCTTCGACAGGGGGGAGTGGCCACACCTTC.

The J gene is TRBJ1-3, the V gene TRBV5-1; no definite D call. Trimming stripped 5 bases from V and 0 bases from J, with 9 bases between. This CDR3 has 14 residues. Germline CDR1 reads SGHRS; CDR2 reads YFSETQ. In DNA, the CDR3 is TGCGCCAGCAGGGCGGCAGTCTCTGGAAACACCATATATTTT. This codes for CASRAAVSGNTIYF.

This chain connects TRBV6-5 to TRBJ1-1, with TRBD1 identical over 7 bases. Germline-derived CDR1 and CDR2 are MNHEY and SVGAGI. Trimming took 5 bases from V and 6 from J; bases not matched to a gene: 3. This CDR3 comprises 12 residues. Here the CDR3 reads CASSQGGPEAFF. CDR3 nucleotides: TGTGCCAGCAGTCAGGGGGGACCTGAAGCTTTCTTT.

Worth noting for this clone: The junction departs from germline at one end; a sequencing error may be responsible. V is TRBV6-5 and J is TRBJ2-7, with 10 positions matching TRBD2. The germline CDR1 and CDR2 sequences are MNHEY and SVGAGI. The CDR3 sequence is 12 residues long. The CDR3 is CASSYLGLAEVF. The CDR3 coding sequence is TGTGCCAGCAGTTACTTAGGACTAGCGGAGGTCTTC.

V and J are TRBV18 and TRBJ2-5; TRBD1 agrees at 11 bases. The ends lost 3 bases at V and 5 bases at J; junction bases unmatched: 5. This CDR3 region has 15 residues. Germline CDR1 and CDR2: KGHSH and LQKENI. The CDR3 DNA reads as TGTGCCAGCTCACCGTGGGGACAGGGGGAGGAGACCCAGTACTTC. Translating gives CASSPWGQGEETQYF.

V is TRBV10-2 and J is TRBJ1-2; a weak D match, TRBD1 (5 bases). Trimming stripped 2 bases from V and 2 bases from J, with 12 bases between. Germline-derived CDR1 and CDR2 are WSHSY and SAAADI. The CDR3 length is 15 residues. For the CDR3, the DNA is TGCGCCAGCAGTGAGACCCCTACAGGAAACTATGGCTACACCTTC. Residues: CASSETPTGNYGYTF.

The chain has TRBV7-2 and TRBJ2-3; 7 bases align to TRBD2. The CDR3 totals 17 residues. V lost 2 bases and J lost 2; bases outside the gene matches: 10. Germline CDR1 and CDR2: SGHTA and FQGNSA. CDR3 coding DNA: TGTGCCAGCAGCTTATTCCCTTTGGGGGGGGTCACAGATACGCAGTATTTT. Protein sequence: CASSLFPLGGVTDTQYF.

The chain joins TRBV10-1 to TRBJ2-7, with 8 bases lining up with TRBD1. Germline V gene lookup returns CDR1 WNHNN and CDR2 SYGVQD (reference sequence). CDR3 size: 15 residues. V dropped 0 bases and J dropped 8; count of bases not matched to a gene: 9. Here the CDR3 reads CASSESRDRSSKQYF. In DNA form, the CDR3 reads TGCGCCAGCAGTGAGTCTCGGGACAGGTCTAGCAAGCAGTACTTC.

J is TRBJ2-7 and V is TRBV11-3, with D uncertain. V was pared by 2 bases and J by 7 bases, with 12 bases between. There are 13 residues in the CDR3. CDR1 is SGHNT, CDR2 YENEEA, per germline. CDR3 amino acids: CASSLFPELEQYF. The CDR3 DNA reads as TGTGCCAGCAGCTTATTCCCGGAGCTAGAGCAGTACTTC.

The V and J genes are TRBV7-8 and TRBJ1-1; tentatively, D is TRBD1 (6 bases). The V gene lost 6 bases and the J gene lost 4 bases, with 12 bases spanning the gap. The germline V gene has CDR1 SGHVS and CDR2 FQNEAQ. CDR3 length equals 13 residues. The DNA for the CDR3 is TGTGCCAGCAGTCAACGACAGGTCACTGAAGCTTTCTTT. This codes for CASSQRQVTEAFF.

This clone has just a few counts. The chain links TRBV7-6 to TRBJ1-1, with D possibly being TRBD1 (6 bases). The CDR3 sequence is 13 residues long. Trimming shortened V by 2 bases and J by 12 bases, and 16 bases separated the two germline ends. The germline CDR1 and CDR2 sequences are SGHVS and FNYEAQ. Here the CDR3 DNA reads TGTGCCAGCAGCTTATGGGAACAGGGCGAAACTTTCTTT. Translated: CASSLWEQGETFF.

This clone appeared a single time. The V and J genes are TRBV2 and TRBJ1-5; D ambiguous. The CDR3 length is 14 residues. Trimming took off 3 bases at V and 3 bases at J, with 9 bases between the two ends. Germline values: CDR1 SNHLY, CDR2 FYNNEI. The DNA for the CDR3 is TGTGCCAGCAGTGAGAGGGAGGCCAATCAGCCCCAGCATTTT. Amino acid sequence: CASSEREANQPQHF.

This clone showed up just once. The CDR3 region is CASSLSGQGTGGNQPQHF. The CDR3 nucleotides read TGTGCCAGCAGCTTATCGGGGCAAGGGACAGGAGGCAATCAGCCCCAGCATTTT. The chain employs TRBV7-2 and TRBJ1-5, with 8 positions matching TRBD1. The CDR3 is 18 residues long. The J segment lost 2 bases and the V segment lost 2 bases, leaving 11 bases of the junction unmatched. Germline assignment: CDR1 SGHTA and CDR2 FQGNSA.

The chain links TRBV10-3 to TRBJ1-1, with D perhaps matching TRBD1 (5 bases). CDR3 length equals 14 residues. V lost 6 bases to trimming and J lost 5 bases, with 16 bases between them. CDR1 ENHRY and CDR2 SYGVKD come from the germline V gene. CDR3 in amino acids: CAIRKETEGTEAFF. The CDR3 nucleotides read TGTGCCATCAGGAAGGAGACGGAGGGGACTGAAGCTTTCTTT.

The chain uses TRBV30 and TRBJ1-4; the D gene is possibly TRBD1 (5 bases). The germline CDR1 and CDR2 sequences are GTSNPN and SVGIG (reference sequence). The CDR3 is made up of 12 amino acids. The V end was cut by 2 bases, the J end by 7 bases, with 8 bases between. CDR3 sequence reads: CAWSQGGEKLFF. Written as DNA, the CDR3 is TGTGCCTGGAGTCAGGGTGGTGAAAAACTGTTTTTT.

The rearrangement joins TRBV6-5 to TRBJ2-7, with D tentatively TRBD1 (8 bases). V gave up 8 bases and J gave up 10 bases, with 15 bases separating them. The CDR3 runs to 11 residues. Germline loops: CDR1 MNHEY, CDR2 SVGAGI. CDR3 region: CASGTGGAQYF. As DNA, the CDR3 is TGTGCCAGCGGCACAGGGGGGGCACAGTACTTC.

Concerning this clone: Mismatch with germline at one junction end may stem from a read error. The chain links TRBV7-6 to TRBJ2-6; 8 bases are shared with TRBD1. There are 18 residues in the CDR3. Germline lookup yields CDR1 SGHVS and CDR2 FNYEAQ. The CDR3 reads CASSSYAGGFTGANGLTF. The CDR3 DNA reads as TGTGCCAGCAGCTCATATGCAGGGGGCTTTACCGGGGCCAACGGCCTGACTTTC.

This clone has a handful of counts. The V gene is TRBV19, the J gene TRBJ2-1, with a weak D call TRBD2 (6 bases). The CDR3 covers 12 residues. The germline V gene has CDR1 LNHDA and CDR2 SQIVND (reference sequence). The germline V and J ends were trimmed by 3 bases and 15 bases, with 15 bases remaining between them. The CDR3 DNA follows: TGTGCCAGTAGTATGGTAGGAGGGGCCTTGTTCTTC. It translates to CASSMVGGALFF.

The chain links TRBV7-2 to TRBJ2-5; 9 bases are shared with TRBD2. V trimming: 1 base; J trimming: 5 bases; junction bases outside the gene matches: 8. Per germline, CDR1 SGHTA and CDR2 FQGNSA. This CDR3 is 16 amino acids long. The CDR3 spells CASSLVTSGFQETQYF. The CDR3 region has the DNA TGTGCCAGCAGCTTAGTGACTAGCGGTTTCCAGGAGACCCAGTACTTC. Combining the CDR3 with reference TRBV7-2 and TRBJ2-5 gives the whole variable domain GAGVSQSPSNKVTEKGKDVELRCDPISGHTALYWYRQSLGQGLEFLIYFQGNSAPDKSGLPSDRFSAERTGGSVSTLTIQRTQQEDSAVYLCASSLVTSGFQETQYFGPGTRLLVL.

The rearrangement joins TRBV9 to TRBJ1-1; 8 bases fit TRBD1. This CDR3 has 14 amino acids. The V gene's germline CDR1 is SGDLS and CDR2 YYNGEE. J gave up 4 bases and V 4 bases, and 6 bases lay outside the gene matches. The CDR3, as DNA: TGTGCCAGCAGCTACAGGGGGGAGGGCACTGAAGCTTTCTTT. Protein product: CASSYRGEGTEAFF.

The chain combines TRBV11-2 with TRBJ1-3; 9 bases agree with TRBD1. The V gene end was trimmed by 5 bases and the J gene end by 0 bases; junction bases not matched to a gene: 5. The CDR3 sequence is 16 residues long. CDR1 is SGHAT, CDR2 FQNNGV, per germline. DNA for the CDR3: TGTGCCAGCAGCGTCCAGGGACAGGGCTCTGGAAACACCATATATTTT. Protein sequence: CASSVQGQGSGNTIYF.